This T cell receptor (beta chain) is drawn from a study of blood T cell repertoires in COVID-19. Study-level background: Samples representing acute and convalescent COVID-19 were sourced from the United States, Italy and Spain.

Methods used by the authors: Reference gene primer amplification gave estimated nucleated cell counts. Sequencing was performed with immunoSEQ multiplex PCR; in TCRdb, only in-frame clones are kept and a portion is missing. D and trimming come from the DNA, and the V and J calls and clone size come from that table. The sample consists of over 150,000 clones, 80% to 90% of them appearing once. Study members were between roughly 18 and 100 years old and lived in 20 to 25 US regions. The sequenced sample was PBMCs or T cells enriched from blood (not recorded which). This clonotype originated in a man aged 45-65 years who had recovered from COVID-19.

CDR3 residues: CASIKGTSQETQYF. CDR3 in DNA: TGTGCCAGCATCAAGGGGACTAGCCAAGAGACCCAGTACTTC. The chain links TRBV7-2 to TRBJ2-5, with 8 bases identical to TRBD2. Germline CDR1 and CDR2: SGHTA and FQGNSA. The CDR3 covers 14 residues. J lost 1 base, V lost 7 bases, and 5 bases had no gene match. The full variable domain, rest sourced from reference TRBV7-2 and TRBJ2-5, is GAGVSQSPSNKVTEKGKDVELRCDPISGHTALYWYRQSLGQGLEFLIYFQGNSAPDKSGLPSDRFSAERTGGSVSTLTIQRTQQEDSAVYLCASIKGTSQETQYFGPGTRLLVL.